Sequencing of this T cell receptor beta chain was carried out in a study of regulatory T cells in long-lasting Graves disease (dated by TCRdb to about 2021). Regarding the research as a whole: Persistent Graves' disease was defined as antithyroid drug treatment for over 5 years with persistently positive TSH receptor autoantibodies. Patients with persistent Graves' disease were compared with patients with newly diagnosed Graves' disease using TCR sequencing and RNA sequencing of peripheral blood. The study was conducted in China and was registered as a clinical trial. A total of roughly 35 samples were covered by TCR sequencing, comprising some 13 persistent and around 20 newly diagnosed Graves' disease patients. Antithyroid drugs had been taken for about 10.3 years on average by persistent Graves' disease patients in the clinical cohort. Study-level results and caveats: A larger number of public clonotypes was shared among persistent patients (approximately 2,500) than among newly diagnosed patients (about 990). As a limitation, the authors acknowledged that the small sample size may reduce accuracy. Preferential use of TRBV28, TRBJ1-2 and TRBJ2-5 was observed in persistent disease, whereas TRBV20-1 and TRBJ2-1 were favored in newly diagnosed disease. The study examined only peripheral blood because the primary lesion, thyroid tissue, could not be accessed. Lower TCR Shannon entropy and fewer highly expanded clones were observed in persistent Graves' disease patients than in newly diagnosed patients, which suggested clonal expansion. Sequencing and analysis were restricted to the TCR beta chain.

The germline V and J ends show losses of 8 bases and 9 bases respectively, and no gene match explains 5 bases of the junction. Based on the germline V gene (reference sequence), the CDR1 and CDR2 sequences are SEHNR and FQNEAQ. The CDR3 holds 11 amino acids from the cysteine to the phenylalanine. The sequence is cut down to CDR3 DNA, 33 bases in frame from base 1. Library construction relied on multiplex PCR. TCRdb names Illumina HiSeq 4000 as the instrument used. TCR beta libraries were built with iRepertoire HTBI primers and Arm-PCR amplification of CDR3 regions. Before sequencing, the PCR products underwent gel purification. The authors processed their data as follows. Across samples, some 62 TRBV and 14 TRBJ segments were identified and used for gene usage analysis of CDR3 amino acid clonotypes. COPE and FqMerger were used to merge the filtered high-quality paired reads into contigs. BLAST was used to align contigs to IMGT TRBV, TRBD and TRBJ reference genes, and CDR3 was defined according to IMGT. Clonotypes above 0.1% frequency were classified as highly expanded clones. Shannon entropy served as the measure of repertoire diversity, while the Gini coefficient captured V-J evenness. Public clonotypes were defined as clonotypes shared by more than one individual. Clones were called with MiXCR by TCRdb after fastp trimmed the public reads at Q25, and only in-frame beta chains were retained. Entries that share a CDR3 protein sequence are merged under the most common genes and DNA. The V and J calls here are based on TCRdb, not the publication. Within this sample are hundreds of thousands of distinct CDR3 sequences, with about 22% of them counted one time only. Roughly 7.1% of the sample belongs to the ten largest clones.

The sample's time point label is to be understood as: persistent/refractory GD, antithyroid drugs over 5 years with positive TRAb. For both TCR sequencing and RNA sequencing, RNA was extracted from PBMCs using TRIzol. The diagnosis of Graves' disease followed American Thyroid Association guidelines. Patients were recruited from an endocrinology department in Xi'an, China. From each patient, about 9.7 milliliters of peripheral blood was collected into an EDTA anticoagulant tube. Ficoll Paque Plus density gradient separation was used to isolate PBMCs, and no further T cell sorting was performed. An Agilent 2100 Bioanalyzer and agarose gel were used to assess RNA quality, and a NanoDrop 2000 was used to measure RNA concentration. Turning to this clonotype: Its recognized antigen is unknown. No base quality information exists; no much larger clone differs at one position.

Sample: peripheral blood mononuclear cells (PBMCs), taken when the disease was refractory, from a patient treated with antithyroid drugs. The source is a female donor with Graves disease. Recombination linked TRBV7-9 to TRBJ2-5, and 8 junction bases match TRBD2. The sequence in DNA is TGTGCCAGCGCCGGCGGGGGGTCCCAGTACTTC. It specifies CASAGGGSQYF.